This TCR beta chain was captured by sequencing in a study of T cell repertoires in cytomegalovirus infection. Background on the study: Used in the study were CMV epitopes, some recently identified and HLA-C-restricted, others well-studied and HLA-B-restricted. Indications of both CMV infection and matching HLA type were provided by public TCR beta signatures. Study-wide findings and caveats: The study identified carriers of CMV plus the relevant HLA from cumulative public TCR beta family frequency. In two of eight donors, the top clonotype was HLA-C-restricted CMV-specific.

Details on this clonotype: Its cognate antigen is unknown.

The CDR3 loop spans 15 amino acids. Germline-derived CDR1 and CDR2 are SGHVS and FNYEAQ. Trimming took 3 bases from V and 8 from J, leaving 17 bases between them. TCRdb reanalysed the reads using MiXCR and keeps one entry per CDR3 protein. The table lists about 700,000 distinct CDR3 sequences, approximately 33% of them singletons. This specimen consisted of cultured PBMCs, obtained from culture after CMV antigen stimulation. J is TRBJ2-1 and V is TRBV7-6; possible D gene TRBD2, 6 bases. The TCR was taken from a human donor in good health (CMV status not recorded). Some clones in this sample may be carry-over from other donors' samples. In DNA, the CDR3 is TGTGCCAGCAGCTTGGAAGGAGGGCCGGTTGATGAGCAGTTCTTC. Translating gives CASSLEGGPVDEQFF.